One sample yielded the 5 T cell receptor beta chains listed below, sequenced in a study of CD8 T cells in Susac syndrome. A quantity of about 0.5 to 1 ug RNA underwent reverse transcription using random hexamers. TCRdb reprocessed the immunoSEQ multiplex PCR reads with MiXCR, giving one entry per CDR3 protein. This table holds more than 120,000 distinct CDR3 sequences, roughly 95% found once. Sequenced material: CD4+ T cells from PBMCs. The receptors shown here come from a human donor in good health.

The chain carries TRBV20-1 and TRBJ2-3; 8 nucleotides match TRBD2. The CDR3 runs 17 residues. With V trimmed by 5 bases and J by 1 base, 14 bases remained unmatched. Germline V gives CDR1 DFQATT, CDR2 SNEGSKA (reference sequence). The CDR3 reads CSAQGAGGVSGTDTQYF. CDR3 nucleotide sequence: TGCAGTGCTCAAGGGGCGGGAGGAGTCAGTGGCACAGATACGCAGTATTTT.

This chain's CDR3 is CSARETSADTQYF. CDR3 DNA: TGCAGTGCTAGAGAGACTAGCGCAGATACGCAGTATTTT. The chain has TRBV20-1 and TRBJ2-3; the match to TRBD2 covers 8 bases. Germline V gene sequence: CDR1 DFQATT, CDR2 SNEGSKA (reference sequence). This CDR3 is 13 amino acids long. V shed 0 bases, J shed 4 bases, and the junction held 0 bases outside the gene matches.

The chain combines TRBV18 with TRBJ2-7; 8 positions match TRBD1. There are 14 residues in the CDR3. The germline CDR1 and CDR2 sequences are KGHSH and LQKENI. V lost 6 bases, J lost 4 bases, and 8 bases stayed unmatched. This CDR3 is CASSPGRGLYEQYF. CDR3 DNA: TGTGCCAGCTCCCCTGGCAGGGGGCTATACGAGCAGTACTTC.

The rearrangement links TRBV2 to TRBJ2-7; D is undetermined. There are 10 residues in the CDR3. With 7 bases removed from V and 2 bases from J, the gap between germline ends came to 3 bases. Looked up from germline, CDR1 is SNHLY and CDR2 is FYNNEI. The CDR3 DNA sequence: TGTGCCAGCAAGACCTACGAGCAGTACTTC. Its translation is CASKTYEQYF.

The chain uses TRBV6-5 and TRBJ2-1; D call uncertain. Germline loops: CDR1 MNHEY, CDR2 SVGAGI. Trimming removed 3 bases at V and 6 bases at J, with 12 bases between. This CDR3 has 14 amino acids. In nucleotides, the CDR3 is TGTGCCAGCAGTTATGGGAAAGGACCCAATGAGCAGTTCTTC. Amino acid sequence: CASSYGKGPNEQFF.